This TCR beta chain appears in the sequencing data of a study of blood T cell repertoires in COVID-19. Per the original data handling: Scientists estimated how many nucleated cells there were by amplifying reference gene primers. Method: immunoSEQ multiplex PCR; TCRdb's copy keeps in-frame clones and lacks some. The DNA gave D and trimming, while V, J and clone size come from that table. The sample comprises 66,000 or so clones, more than 70% of which are singletons, and approximately 7.2% rests with the top ten. What was sequenced was peripheral blood. This sequence was found in a man aged 50 or older with active COVID-19.

The CDR3 DNA follows: TGTGCCAGCGGGAGAGGCTATGGCTACACCTTC. Translation gives CASGRGYGYTF. The chain couples TRBV12-3 or TRBV12-4 to TRBJ1-2; D remains unclear. The CDR3 covers 11 residues. Trimming removed 8 bases at V and 4 bases at J, with 8 bases between.